These T cell receptor beta chains were read from a single sample in a study of T cell responses to AZD1222 COVID-19 vaccine. Generated by immunoSEQ multiplex PCR, the TCRdb table keeps only in-frame clones and is missing some. The profile shows some 170,000 clones, about 91% of them singletons. The sequences come from peripheral blood, collected 28 days after the second AZD1222 dose. The receptors shown here come from an adult who received the AZD1222 COVID-19 vaccine. Both conserved end residues are part of each CDR3. Each record gives: V gene, J gene, CDR3 protein.

v_gene: TRBV19
j_gene: TRBJ1-5
CDR3aa: CASRPSGASNQPQHF

v_gene: TRBV11-2
j_gene: TRBJ2-2
CDR3aa: CASSFLGQGRDTGELFF

v_gene: TRBV6-5
j_gene: TRBJ1-1
CDR3aa: CASKWGMNTEAFF

v_gene: TRBV6-5
j_gene: TRBJ1-1
CDR3aa: CASSLRDSNTEAFF

v_gene: TRBV4-2
j_gene: TRBJ1-6
CDR3aa: CASSQDPLGQYNSPLHF

v_gene: TRBV9
j_gene: TRBJ2-1
CDR3aa: CASSVRPYNEQFF

v_gene: TRBV7-9
j_gene: TRBJ1-5
CDR3aa: CASSLGGGPHQPQHF

v_gene: TRBV2
j_gene: TRBJ2-1
CDR3aa: CASSPASGTVYNEQFF

v_gene: TRBV7-9
j_gene: TRBJ2-1
CDR3aa: CASSRGTGDNEQFF

v_gene: TRBV27
j_gene: TRBJ2-3
CDR3aa: CASTHRDEGTDTQYF

v_gene: TRBV10-2
j_gene: TRBJ2-3
CDR3aa: CASKQGLASDTQYF

v_gene: TRBV18
j_gene: TRBJ1-5
CDR3aa: CASSPLRVAAGYQPQHF

v_gene: TRBV2
j_gene: TRBJ1-5
CDR3aa: CASSEAPQGTQPQHF

v_gene: TRBV7-2
j_gene: TRBJ1-5
CDR3aa: CASSLGDRINQPQHF

v_gene: TRBV10-1
j_gene: TRBJ2-3
CDR3aa: CASSRGGAGPDTQYF

v_gene: TRBV10-1
j_gene: TRBJ1-4
CDR3aa: CASSAISGQGEKLFF

v_gene: TRBV14
j_gene: TRBJ2-7
CDR3aa: CASSPNVYEQYF

v_gene: TRBV7-2
j_gene: TRBJ1-5
CDR3aa: CASSPRQGPAEPQHF

v_gene: TRBV7-2
j_gene: TRBJ1-2
CDR3aa: CASSLSTGFYGYTF

v_gene: TRBV5-1
j_gene: TRBJ1-1
CDR3aa: CASRPQGAETEAFF

v_gene: TRBV14
j_gene: TRBJ1-1
CDR3aa: CASSQRQGGTEAFF

v_gene: TRBV7-6
j_gene: TRBJ2-7
CDR3aa: CASSPRGSYEQYF

v_gene: TRBV19
j_gene: TRBJ2-1
CDR3aa: CASSIGGYEQFF

v_gene: TRBV5-1
j_gene: TRBJ1-6
CDR3aa: CASSLGQLSNSNSPLHF

v_gene: TRBV4-1
j_gene: TRBJ1-4
CDR3aa: CASSQVRGFHEKLFF

v_gene: TRBV4-2
j_gene: TRBJ2-1
CDR3aa: CASSQNRGPRYNEQFF

v_gene: TRBV5-1
j_gene: TRBJ2-1
CDR3aa: CASSLARGLSYNEQFF

v_gene: TRBV6-5
j_gene: TRBJ1-2
CDR3aa: CASASNYGYTF

v_gene: TRBV3-1/TRBV3-2
j_gene: TRBJ1-1
CDR3aa: CASSPHGQGNTEAFF

v_gene: TRBV7-8
j_gene: TRBJ1-6
CDR3aa: CASTPYSSYNSPLHF

v_gene: TRBV24-1
j_gene: TRBJ1-2
CDR3aa: CATSDAPGGYGYTF

v_gene: TRBV30
j_gene: TRBJ1-1
CDR3aa: CAWSVAIVAFF

v_gene: TRBV9
j_gene: TRBJ2-3
CDR3aa: CASSVEAGGPTDTQYF

v_gene: TRBV6-2/TRBV6-3
j_gene: TRBJ2-1
CDR3aa: CASSYRVSSYNEQFF

v_gene: TRBV9
j_gene: TRBJ2-1
CDR3aa: CASSVGLAEYNEQFF

v_gene: TRBV4-2
j_gene: TRBJ1-4
CDR3aa: CASSPADEKLFF

v_gene: TRBV5-1
j_gene: TRBJ2-1
CDR3aa: CASSNGAGAWNEQFF

v_gene: TRBV7-8
j_gene: TRBJ2-5
CDR3aa: CASSPKFVDLETQYF

v_gene: TRBV18
j_gene: TRBJ1-5
CDR3aa: CASSTGQGNQPQHF

v_gene: TRBV6-5
j_gene: TRBJ2-7
CDR3aa: CASSPGGYEQYF

v_gene: TRBV6-5
j_gene: TRBJ1-2
CDR3aa: CASSRSRVLDGGYTF

v_gene: TRBV6-4
j_gene: TRBJ1-5
CDR3aa: CASTGEGNQPQHF

v_gene: TRBV4-1
j_gene: TRBJ1-1
CDR3aa: CASSQGGVSGGNTEAFF

v_gene: TRBV7-9
j_gene: TRBJ1-1
CDR3aa: CASSPGRTEAFF

v_gene: TRBV21-1
j_gene: TRBJ1-2
CDR3aa: CASSKGSPDREALGYTF

v_gene: TRBV2
j_gene: TRBJ2-7
CDR3aa: CASFDRGYEQYF

v_gene: TRBV10-2
j_gene: TRBJ2-7
CDR3aa: CASSSVVLSWTSYEQYF

v_gene: TRBV5-1
j_gene: TRBJ2-6
CDR3aa: CASNPGAGANVLTF

v_gene: TRBV10-3
j_gene: TRBJ2-7
CDR3aa: CAIKDSHYEQYF